This T cell receptor beta chain originates from a study of T-cell reconstitution after alpha-beta-depleted transplantation in children (dated by TCRdb to the mid-2010s). In the study overall: T-cell immune reconstitution after TCRalphabeta/CD19-depleted allogeneic hematopoietic cell transplantation in children was quantitatively tracked in the study by means of TCR repertoire profiling. The paper as a whole reports these results and caveats: About two months after transplant, the apparently early recovery of alphabetaT-cell counts reportedly depended on just several hundred clones that had expanded rapidly and came from non-depleted graft cells. In some patients, high TCRbeta diversity at day 60 was attributed to recipient T cells and intrathymic progenitors that had survived conditioning. The frequencies of hyperexpanded clones fell over the following months, and after one year, T-cell counts and TCRbeta diversity were mostly attributed to newly produced T cells.

This clonotype was detected many times. No cognate antigen has been identified for it. The sample holds no much larger clone one base away, and base qualities are not on file. The treatment or condition label of this sample denotes: allogeneic hematopoietic cell transplantation with graft depleted of TCRalphabeta T cells and CD19 B cells. Transplant recipients were children who received TCRalphabeta/CD19-depleted allogeneic hematopoietic cell grafts. V drops 1 base and J drops 5 bases, leaving 20 bases in between. From the cysteine up to the phenylalanine, the CDR3 has a length of 17 residues. Only the CDR3 DNA stays, 51 bases, in frame from base 1. The germline V gene specifies MDHEN as CDR1 and SYDVKM as CDR2. Library generation was performed with PCR. For sequencing, an Illumina HiSeq 2500 was employed. Molecular barcoding was employed in the preparation of TCR libraries, with unique molecular identifiers being used to normalize TCRbeta repertoire quantification. TCRdb applied fastp at Q25 and MiXCR to the public reads, then kept only in-frame beta chains. Duplicate CDR3 protein sequences are folded into a single record with the most common DNA and genes. The sample table records about 200,000 distinct CDR3 sequences; roughly 6.3% of these occur just once. The ten largest clones take up roughly 4.8% of the sample.

The TCR was taken from a girl in the first two years of life with combined immunodeficiency, due to receive a stem cell transplant. Recombination joined TRBV28 with TRBJ2-5; matching of 5 bases hints at TRBD2 as the D gene. The sequencing here drew on PBMCs, taken before TCRalphabeta/CD19-depleted stem cell transplant. CDR3 sequence: CASSLFIRLVRGETQYF. The DNA sequence follows: TGTGCCAGCAGTTTATTCATTCGGTTGGTTCGAGGGGAGACCCAGTACTTC.